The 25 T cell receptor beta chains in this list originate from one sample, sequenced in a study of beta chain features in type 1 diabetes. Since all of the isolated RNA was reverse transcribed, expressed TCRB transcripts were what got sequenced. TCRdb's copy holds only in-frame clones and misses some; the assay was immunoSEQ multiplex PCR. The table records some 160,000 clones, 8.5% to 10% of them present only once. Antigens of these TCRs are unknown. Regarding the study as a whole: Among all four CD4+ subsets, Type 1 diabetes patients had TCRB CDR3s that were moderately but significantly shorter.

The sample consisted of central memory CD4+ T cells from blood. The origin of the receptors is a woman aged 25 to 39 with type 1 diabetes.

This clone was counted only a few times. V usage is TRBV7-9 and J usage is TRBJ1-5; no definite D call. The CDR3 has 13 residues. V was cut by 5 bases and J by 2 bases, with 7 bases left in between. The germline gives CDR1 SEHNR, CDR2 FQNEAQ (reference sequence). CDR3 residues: CASSLQGNQPQHF. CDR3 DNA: TGTGCCAGCAGCCTCCAGGGCAATCAGCCCCAGCATTTT. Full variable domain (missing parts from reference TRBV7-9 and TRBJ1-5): DTGVSQNPRHKITKRGQNVTFRCDPISEHNRLYWYRQTLGQGPEFLTYFQNEAQLEKSRLLSDRFSAERPKGSFSTLEIQRTEQGDSAMYLCASSLQGNQPQHFGDGTRLSIL.

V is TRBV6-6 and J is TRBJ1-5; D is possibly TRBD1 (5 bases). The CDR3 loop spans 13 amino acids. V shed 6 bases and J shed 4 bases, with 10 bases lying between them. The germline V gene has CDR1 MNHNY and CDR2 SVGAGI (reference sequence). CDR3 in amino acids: CASSRGANQPQHF. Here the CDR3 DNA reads TGTGCCAGCAGCCGCGGGGCTAATCAGCCCCAGCATTTT.

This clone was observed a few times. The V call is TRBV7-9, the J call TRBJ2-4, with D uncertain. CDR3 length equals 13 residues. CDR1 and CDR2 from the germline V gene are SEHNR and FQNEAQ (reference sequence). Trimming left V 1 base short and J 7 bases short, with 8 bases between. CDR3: CASSLGSGNIQYF. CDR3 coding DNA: TGTGCCAGCAGCTTAGGATCAGGCAACATTCAGTACTTC.

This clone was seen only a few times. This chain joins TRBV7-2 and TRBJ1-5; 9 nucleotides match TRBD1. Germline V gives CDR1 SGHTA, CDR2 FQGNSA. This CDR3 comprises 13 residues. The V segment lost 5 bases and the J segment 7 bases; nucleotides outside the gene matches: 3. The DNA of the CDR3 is TGTGCCAGCAGCCGGGACAGGGAGCAGCCCCAGCATTTT. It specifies CASSRDREQPQHF.

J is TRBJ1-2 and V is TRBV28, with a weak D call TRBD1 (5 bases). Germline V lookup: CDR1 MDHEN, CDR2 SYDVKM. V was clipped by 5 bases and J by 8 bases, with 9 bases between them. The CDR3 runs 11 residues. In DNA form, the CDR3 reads TGTGCCAGCAGTAGCCGACAGGGCTACACCTTC. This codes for CASSSRQGYTF.

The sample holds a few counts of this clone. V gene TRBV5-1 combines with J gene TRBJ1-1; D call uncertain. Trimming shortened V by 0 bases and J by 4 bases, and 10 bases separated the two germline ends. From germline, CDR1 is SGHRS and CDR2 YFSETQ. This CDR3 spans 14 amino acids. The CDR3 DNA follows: TGCGCCAGCAGCTTGGGGGCAGGAGGCACTGAAGCTTTCTTT. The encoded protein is CASSLGAGGTEAFF.

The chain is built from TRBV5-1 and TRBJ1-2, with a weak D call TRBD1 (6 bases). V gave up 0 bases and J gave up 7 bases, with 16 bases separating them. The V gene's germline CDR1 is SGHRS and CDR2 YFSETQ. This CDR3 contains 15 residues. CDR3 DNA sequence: TGCGCCAGCAGCTTGGATGGGGGCGGACGAGGTGGCTACACCTTC. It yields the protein CASSLDGGGRGGYTF. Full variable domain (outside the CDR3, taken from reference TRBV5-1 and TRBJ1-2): KAGVTQTPRYLIKTRGQQVTLSCSPISGHRSVSWYQQTPGQGLQFLFEYFSETQRNKGNFPGRFSGRQFSNSRSEMNVSTLELGDSALYLCASSLDGGGRGGYTFGSGTRLTVV.

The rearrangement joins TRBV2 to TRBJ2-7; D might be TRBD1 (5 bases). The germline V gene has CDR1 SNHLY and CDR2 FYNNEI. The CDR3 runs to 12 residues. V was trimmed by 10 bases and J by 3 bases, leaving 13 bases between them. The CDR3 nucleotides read TGTGCCACCCAGATAACAGGCTACGAGCAGTACTTC. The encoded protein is CATQITGYEQYF.

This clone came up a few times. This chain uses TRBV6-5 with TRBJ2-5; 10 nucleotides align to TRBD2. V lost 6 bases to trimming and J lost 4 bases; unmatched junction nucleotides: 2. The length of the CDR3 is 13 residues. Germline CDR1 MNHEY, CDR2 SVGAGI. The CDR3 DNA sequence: TGTGCCAGCAGCCTAGCGGGAGTAGAGACCCAGTACTTC. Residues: CASSLAGVETQYF.

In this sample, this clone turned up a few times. The CDR3 here is CASSQSDRVHEQYF. The DNA for the CDR3 is TGTGCCAGCAGCCAGTCCGACAGGGTTCACGAGCAGTACTTC. The chain joins TRBV21-1 to TRBJ2-7; no DNA check was done on the table's D call, TRBD1. TRBV21-1 is a pseudogene locus. The CDR3 totals 14 residues.

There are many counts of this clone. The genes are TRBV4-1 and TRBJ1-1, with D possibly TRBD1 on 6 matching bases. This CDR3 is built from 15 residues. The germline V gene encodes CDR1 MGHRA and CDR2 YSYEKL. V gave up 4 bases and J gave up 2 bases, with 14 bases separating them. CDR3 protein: CASSRRQASNTEAFF. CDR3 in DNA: TGCGCCAGCAGCCGTAGACAGGCTAGCAACACTGAAGCTTTCTTT.

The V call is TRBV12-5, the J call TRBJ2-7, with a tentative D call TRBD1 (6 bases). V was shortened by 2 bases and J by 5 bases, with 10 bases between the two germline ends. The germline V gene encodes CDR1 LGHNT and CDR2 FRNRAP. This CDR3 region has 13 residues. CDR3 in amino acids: CASGLTGTNEQYF. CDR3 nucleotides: TGTGCTAGTGGTTTGACCGGGACAAACGAGCAGTACTTC.

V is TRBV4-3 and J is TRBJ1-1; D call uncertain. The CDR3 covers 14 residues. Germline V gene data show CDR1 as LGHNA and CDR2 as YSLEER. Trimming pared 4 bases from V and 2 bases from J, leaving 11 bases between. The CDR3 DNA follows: TGCGCCAGCAGCCTATTTAGACTAAACACTGAAGCTTTCTTT. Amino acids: CASSLFRLNTEAFF.

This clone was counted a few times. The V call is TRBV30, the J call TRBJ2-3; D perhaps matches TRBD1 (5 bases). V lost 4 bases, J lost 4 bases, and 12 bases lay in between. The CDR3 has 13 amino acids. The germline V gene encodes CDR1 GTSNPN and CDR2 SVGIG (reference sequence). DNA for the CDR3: TGTGCCTGGACTACAGGTTGGGCAGATACGCAGTATTTT. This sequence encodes CAWTTGWADTQYF. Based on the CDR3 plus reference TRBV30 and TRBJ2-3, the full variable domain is SQTIHQWPATLVQPVGSPLSLECTVEGTSNPNLYWYRQAAGRGLQLLFYSVGIGQISSEVPQNLSASRPQDRQFILSSKKLLLSDSGFYLCAWTTGWADTQYFGPGTRLTVL.

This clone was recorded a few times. CDR3 bases: TGCAGCGTTAGTTCCCGGGTCCTAGGCGAGCAGTACTTC. It codes for CSVSSRVLGEQYF. The chain has TRBV29-1 and TRBJ2-7, with D uncertain. V lost 5 bases, J lost 6 bases, and 17 bases lay in between. The germline gives CDR1 SQVTM, CDR2 ANQGSEA. The CDR3 is made up of 13 amino acids.

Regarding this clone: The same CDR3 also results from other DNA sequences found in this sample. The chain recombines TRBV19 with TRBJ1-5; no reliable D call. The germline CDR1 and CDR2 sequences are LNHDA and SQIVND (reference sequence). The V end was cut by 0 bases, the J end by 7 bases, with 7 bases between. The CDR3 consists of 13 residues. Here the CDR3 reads CASSIEGGQPQHF. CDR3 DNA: TGTGCCAGTAGTATAGAAGGCGGGCAGCCCCAGCATTTT.

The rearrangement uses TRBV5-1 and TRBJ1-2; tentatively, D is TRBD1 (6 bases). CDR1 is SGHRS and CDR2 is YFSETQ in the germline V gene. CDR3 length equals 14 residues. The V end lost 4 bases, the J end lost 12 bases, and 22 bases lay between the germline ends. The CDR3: CASSPSRGQNFNTF. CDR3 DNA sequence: TGCGCCAGCAGCCCTAGCCGAGGACAGAACTTCAACACCTTC.

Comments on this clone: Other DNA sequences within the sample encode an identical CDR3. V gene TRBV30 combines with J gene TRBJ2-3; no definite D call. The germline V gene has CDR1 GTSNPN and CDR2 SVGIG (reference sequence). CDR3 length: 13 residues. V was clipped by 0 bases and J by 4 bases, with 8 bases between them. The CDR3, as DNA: TGTGCCTGGAGTGTACGCCGGGCAGATACGCAGTATTTT. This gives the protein CAWSVRRADTQYF.

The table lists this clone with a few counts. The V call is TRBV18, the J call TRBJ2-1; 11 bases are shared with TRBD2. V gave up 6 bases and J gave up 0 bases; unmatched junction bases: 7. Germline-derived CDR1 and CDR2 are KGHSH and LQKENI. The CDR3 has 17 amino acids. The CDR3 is CASSQSGLAASYNEQFF. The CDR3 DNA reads TGTGCCAGCTCCCAATCGGGACTAGCGGCCTCCTACAATGAGCAGTTCTTC.

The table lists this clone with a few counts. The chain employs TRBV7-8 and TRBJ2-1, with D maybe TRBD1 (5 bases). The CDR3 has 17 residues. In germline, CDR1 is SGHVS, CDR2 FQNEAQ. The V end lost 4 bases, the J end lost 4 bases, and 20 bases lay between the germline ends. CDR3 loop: CASSSLTQTARYNEQFF. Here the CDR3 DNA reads TGTGCCAGCAGCTCTTTAACCCAGACAGCGAGATACAATGAGCAGTTCTTC.

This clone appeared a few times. The CDR3 spells CASSVSRVDTQYF. Here the CDR3 DNA reads TGTGCCAGCAGCGTAAGTCGCGTAGATACGCAGTATTTT. The chain has TRBV9 and TRBJ2-3; D unresolved. V was shortened by 1 base and J by 5 bases, with 8 bases between the two germline ends. Germline V gene sequence: CDR1 SGDLS, CDR2 YYNGEE. The CDR3 contains 13 residues.

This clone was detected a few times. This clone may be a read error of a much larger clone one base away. CDR3 region: CASSPRTSGTYEQYF. CDR3 DNA: TGTGCCAGCAGCCCCCGGACTAGCGGGACCTACGAGCAGTACTTC. This chain links TRBV7-9 with TRBJ2-7; 12 bases line up with TRBD2. Germline CDR1 and CDR2: SEHNR and FQNEAQ (reference sequence). V dropped 5 bases and J dropped 2; count of bases not matched to a gene: 4. This CDR3 spans 15 amino acids.

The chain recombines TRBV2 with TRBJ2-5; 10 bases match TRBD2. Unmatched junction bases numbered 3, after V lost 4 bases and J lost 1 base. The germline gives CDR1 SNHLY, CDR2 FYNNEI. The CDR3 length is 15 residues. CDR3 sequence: CASSGTSGPQETQYF. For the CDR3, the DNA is TGTGCCAGCAGTGGGACTAGCGGACCCCAAGAGACCCAGTACTTC.

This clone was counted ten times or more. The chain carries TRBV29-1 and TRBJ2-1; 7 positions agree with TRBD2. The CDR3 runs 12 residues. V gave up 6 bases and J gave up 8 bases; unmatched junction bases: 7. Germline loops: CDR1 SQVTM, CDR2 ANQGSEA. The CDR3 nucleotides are TGCAGCGTCGACGAGGGAGGGGATGAGCAGTTCTTC. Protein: CSVDEGGDEQFF.

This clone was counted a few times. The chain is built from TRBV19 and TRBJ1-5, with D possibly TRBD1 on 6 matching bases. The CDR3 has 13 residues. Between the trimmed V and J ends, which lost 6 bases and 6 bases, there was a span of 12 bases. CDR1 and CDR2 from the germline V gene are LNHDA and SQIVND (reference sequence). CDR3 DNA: TGTGCCAGTAGAAACAGGGTATCTCAGCCCCAGCATTTT. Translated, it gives CASRNRVSQPQHF.